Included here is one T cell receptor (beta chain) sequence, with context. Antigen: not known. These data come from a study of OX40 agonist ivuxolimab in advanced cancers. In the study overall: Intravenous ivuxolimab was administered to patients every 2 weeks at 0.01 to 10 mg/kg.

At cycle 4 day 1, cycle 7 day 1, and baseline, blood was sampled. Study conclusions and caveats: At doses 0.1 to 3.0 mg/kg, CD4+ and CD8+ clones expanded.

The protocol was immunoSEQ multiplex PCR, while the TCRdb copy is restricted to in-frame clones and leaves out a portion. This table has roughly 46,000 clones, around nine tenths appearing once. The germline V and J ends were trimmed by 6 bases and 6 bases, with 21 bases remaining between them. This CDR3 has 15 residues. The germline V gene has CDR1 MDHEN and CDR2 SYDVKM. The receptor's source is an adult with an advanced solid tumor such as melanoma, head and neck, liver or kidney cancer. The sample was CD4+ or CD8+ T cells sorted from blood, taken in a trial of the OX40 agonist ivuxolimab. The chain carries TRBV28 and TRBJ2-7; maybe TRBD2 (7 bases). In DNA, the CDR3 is TGTGCCAGCAGGGGGGCCGGGACTACAGCGGGCGAGCAGTACTTC. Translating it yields CASRGAGTTAGEQYF.